Listed below are T cell receptor beta chains from one sample, sequenced in a study of CD8 T cells in Susac syndrome. TCRdb analysed the immunoSEQ multiplex PCR reads with MiXCR anew, one entry per CDR3 protein. The sample records under 200,000 distinct CDR3 sequences, around 90% being singletons. The sequenced sample was CD4+ T cells from PBMCs. These receptors all come from a human donor with Susac syndrome. Both conserved end residues are part of each CDR3. The D gene is left open where the match is weak. Size is stated for part of the rows, as once, few or many counts, or as a class when the clone is expanded.

len	v_gene	abundance	d_gene	j_gene	CDR3aa	CDR3nt
16	TRBV7-9	NA	NA	TRBJ2-1	CASSSRGRGTVDEQFF	TGTGCCAGCAGCTCCAGGGGAAGAGGGACCGTGGATGAGCAGTTCTTC
14	TRBV28	NA	TRBD1	TRBJ2-5	CASSLYQGATTQYF	TGTGCCAGCAGTTTATACCAGGGGGCAACAACCCAGTACTTC
18	TRBV20-1	NA	TRBD2	TRBJ2-2	CSARDTSGGAIYTGELFF	TGCAGTGCTAGAGATACTAGCGGGGGGGCGATCTACACCGGGGAGCTGTTTTTT
15	TRBV19	NA	NA	TRBJ2-5	CASTHGTAEWETQYF	TGTGCCAGTACCCACGGGACCGCGGAATGGGAGACCCAGTACTTC
15	TRBV14	NA	NA	TRBJ2-7	CASSQEHGSTYEQYF	TGTGCCAGCAGCCAAGAGCACGGATCCACCTACGAGCAGTACTTC
15	TRBV6-1	NA	TRBD1	TRBJ1-2	CASSVGTGGNYGYTF	TGTGCCAGCAGTGTTGGGACAGGGGGGAACTATGGCTACACCTTC
13	TRBV12-3/TRBV12-4	NA	NA	TRBJ1-6	CASSTTGYSPLHF	TGTGCCAGCAGCACCACAGGGTATTCACCCCTCCACTTT
16	TRBV20-1	NA	TRBD2	TRBJ2-7	CSASFLAGGLGGEQYF	TGCAGTGCTAGTTTTCTAGCGGGAGGTCTTGGTGGCGAGCAGTACTTC
15	TRBV9	NA	NA	TRBJ1-2	CASSVDNGGLYGYTF	TGTGCCAGCAGCGTAGATAATGGGGGCCTTTATGGCTACACCTTC
17	TRBV20-1	NA	TRBD1	TRBJ1-5	CSASVPQNRGSNQPQHF	TGCAGTGCTAGCGTTCCCCAAAACAGGGGAAGCAATCAGCCCCAGCATTTT
15	TRBV11-3	once	NA	TRBJ2-3	CASSFSGSSTDTQYF	TGTGCCAGCAGCTTTAGCGGATCTAGCACAGATACGCAGTATTTT
13	TRBV9	NA	TRBD2	TRBJ2-1	CASSVASGARQFF	TGTGCCAGCAGCGTAGCTAGCGGAGCGCGGCAGTTCTTC
12	TRBV12-3/TRBV12-4	NA	NA	TRBJ2-1	CASSLAGGGLFF	TGTGCCAGCAGTTTAGCGGGAGGAGGCTTGTTCTTC
16	TRBV5-1	NA	NA	TRBJ1-1	CASSLQGLLSNTEAFF	TGCGCCAGCAGCTTGCAGGGGCTTCTATCGAACACTGAAGCTTTCTTT
14	TRBV5-1	NA	NA	TRBJ2-5	CASSFSRDGGTQYF	TGCGCCAGCAGCTTTTCGCGGGACGGCGGAACCCAGTACTTC
16	TRBV11-2	NA	NA	TRBJ2-1	CASSLDIGGLNNEQFF	TGTGCCAGCAGCTTAGATATAGGGGGACTTAACAATGAGCAGTTCTTC
14	TRBV19	NA	NA	TRBJ2-1	CASSVRGSYNEQFF	TGTGCCAGTAGTGTGCGGGGTTCCTACAATGAGCAGTTCTTC
16	TRBV7-9	once	NA	TRBJ1-4	CASSPLDRSTNEKLFF	TGTGCCAGCAGCCCCCTGGACAGATCAACTAATGAAAAACTGTTTTTT
15	TRBV6-6	NA	TRBD1	TRBJ1-5	CASKIDRGWVQPQHF	TGTGCCAGCAAAATCGACAGGGGGTGGGTTCAGCCCCAGCATTTT
17	TRBV4-2	NA	TRBD1	TRBJ1-4	CASSHAGEGQGNEKLFF	TGTGCCAGCAGCCACGCGGGCGAGGGACAGGGAAACGAAAAACTGTTTTTT
14	TRBV4-2	NA	NA	TRBJ2-3	CASSQALSTDTQYF	TGTGCCAGCAGCCAAGCCCTTAGTACAGATACGCAGTATTTT
13	TRBV6-5	NA	NA	TRBJ2-2	CASSSRHARELFF	TGTGCCAGCAGTTCAAGACACGCTCGGGAGCTGTTTTTT